This T cell receptor (beta chain) stems from a study of cytomegalovirus exposure and HLA in healthy donors. Findings of the study overall: For most subjects, TCR beta sequences were reported to predict HLA-A and HLA-B alleles with accuracy. Most TCR sequences showed up rarely, but some public TCRs showed up in many donors.

To note about this clone: Antigen: not known.

PCR primers comprised 60 Vbeta and 13 Jbeta primers. The protocol was immunoSEQ multiplex PCR, while the TCRdb copy is restricted to in-frame clones and leaves out a portion. The repertoire has about 190,000 clones, 60% to 85% of them found once; the top ten carry around 1.6%. This CDR3 contains 13 residues. The V and J ends lost 4 bases and 12 bases respectively, with 15 bases between them. Per germline, CDR1 WSHSY and CDR2 SAAADI. This clonotype originated in a woman under 30 in good health and CMV-seronegative. Material: PBMCs. The J gene is TRBJ1-4, the V gene TRBV10-2; D is unclear. The CDR3 DNA reads as TGCGCCAGCAGTGTCTCGTTCGGGTGGGAACTGTTTTTT. The encoded protein is CASSVSFGWELFF.